The source of this T cell receptor (beta chain) is a study of CD8 T cells in ankylosing spondylitis. Study results and caveats: What appeared characteristic of ankylosing spondylitis blood was a TCR beta motif of eight highly homologous variants.

As regards this clonotype: What it recognizes is unknown.

This CDR3 region has 15 residues. The V gene's germline CDR1 is DFQATT and CDR2 SNEGSKA (reference sequence). Trimming stripped 0 bases from V and 5 bases from J, with 14 bases between. Making use of molecular barcodes, quantitative 5'-RACE generated TCR beta libraries. In TCRdb, the 5' RACE reads were re-called with MiXCR into one record per CDR3 protein. The table records roughly 670,000 distinct CDR3 sequences, roughly 20% of them present only once. V and J are TRBV20-1 and TRBJ1-5; D remains unclear. The TCR sequence derives from a male donor with ankylosing spondylitis. Input material: blood, either unsorted or a sorted T cell fraction (not recorded which). The CDR3, as DNA: TGCAGTGCTAGAGACCTCACCGACGACTATCAGCCCCAGCATTTT. The encoded protein is CSARDLTDDYQPQHF.